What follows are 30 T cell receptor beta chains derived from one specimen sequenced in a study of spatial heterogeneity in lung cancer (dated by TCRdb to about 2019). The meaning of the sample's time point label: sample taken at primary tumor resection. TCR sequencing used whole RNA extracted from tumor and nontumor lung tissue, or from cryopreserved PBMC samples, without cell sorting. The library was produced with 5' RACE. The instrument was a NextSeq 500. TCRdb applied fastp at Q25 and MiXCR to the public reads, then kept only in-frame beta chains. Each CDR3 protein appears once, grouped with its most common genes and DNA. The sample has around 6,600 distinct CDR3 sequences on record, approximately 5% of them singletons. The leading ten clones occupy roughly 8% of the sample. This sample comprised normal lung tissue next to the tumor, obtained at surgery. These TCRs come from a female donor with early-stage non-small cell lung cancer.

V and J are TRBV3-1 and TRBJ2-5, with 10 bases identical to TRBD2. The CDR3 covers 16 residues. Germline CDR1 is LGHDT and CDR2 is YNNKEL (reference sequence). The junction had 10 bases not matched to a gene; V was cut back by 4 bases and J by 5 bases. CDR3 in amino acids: CASSRRALAGAETQYF. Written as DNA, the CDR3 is TGTGCCAGCAGCCGCCGGGCGCTAGCGGGAGCGGAGACCCAGTACTTC.

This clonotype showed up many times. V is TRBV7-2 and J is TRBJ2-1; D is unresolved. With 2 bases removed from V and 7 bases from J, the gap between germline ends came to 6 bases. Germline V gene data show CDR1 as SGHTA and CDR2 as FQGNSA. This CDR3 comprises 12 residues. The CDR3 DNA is TGTGCCAGCAGCTTATTTGGGAATGAGCAGTTCTTC. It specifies CASSLFGNEQFF.

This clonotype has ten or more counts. The DNA of the CDR3 is TGTGCCAGCAGCTTAGATGGCACAGGCTACGAGCAGTACTTC. Its translation is CASSLDGTGYEQYF. This chain links TRBV11-2 with TRBJ2-7; the D gene is possibly TRBD1 (5 bases). Germline CDR1 is SGHAT and CDR2 is FQNNGV. The V gene lost 0 bases and the J gene lost 3 bases, with 9 bases spanning the gap. This CDR3 is 14 amino acids long.

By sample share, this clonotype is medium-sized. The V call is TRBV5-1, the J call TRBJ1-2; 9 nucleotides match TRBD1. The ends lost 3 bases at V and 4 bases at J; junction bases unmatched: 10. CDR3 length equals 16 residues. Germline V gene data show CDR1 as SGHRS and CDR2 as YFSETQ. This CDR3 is CASSSPGQGETYGYTF. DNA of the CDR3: TGCGCCAGCAGCTCTCCGGGACAGGGTGAGACCTATGGCTACACCTTC.

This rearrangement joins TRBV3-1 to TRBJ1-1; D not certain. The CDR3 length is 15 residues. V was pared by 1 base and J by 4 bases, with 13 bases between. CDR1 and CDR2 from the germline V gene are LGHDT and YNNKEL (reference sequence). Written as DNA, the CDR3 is TGTGCCAGCAGCCAAGGCGGGAACTGGGTCACTGAAGCTTTCTTT. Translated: CASSQGGNWVTEAFF.

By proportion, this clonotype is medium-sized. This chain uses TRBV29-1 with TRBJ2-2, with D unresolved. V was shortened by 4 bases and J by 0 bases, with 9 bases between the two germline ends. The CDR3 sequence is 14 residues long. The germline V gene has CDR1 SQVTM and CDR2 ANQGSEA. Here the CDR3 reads CSVGETANTGELFF. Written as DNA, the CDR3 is TGCAGCGTTGGGGAAACTGCGAACACCGGGGAGCTGTTTTTT.

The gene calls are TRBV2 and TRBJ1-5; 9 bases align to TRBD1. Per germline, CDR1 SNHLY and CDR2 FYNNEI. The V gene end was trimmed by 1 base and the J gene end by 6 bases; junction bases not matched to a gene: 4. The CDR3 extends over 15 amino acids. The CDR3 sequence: CASSEVGTGSQPQHF. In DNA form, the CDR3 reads TGTGCCAGCAGTGAAGTGGGGACAGGGAGTCAGCCCCAGCATTTT.

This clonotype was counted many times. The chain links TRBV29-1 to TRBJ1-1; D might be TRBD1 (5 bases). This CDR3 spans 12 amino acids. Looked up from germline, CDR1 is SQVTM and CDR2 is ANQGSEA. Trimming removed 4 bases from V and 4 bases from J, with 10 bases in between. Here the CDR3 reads CSVVHRPTEAFF. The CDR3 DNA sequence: TGCAGCGTTGTACACAGGCCCACTGAAGCTTTCTTT. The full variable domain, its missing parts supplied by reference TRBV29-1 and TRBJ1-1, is SAVISQKPSRDICQRGTSLTIQCQVDSQVTMMFWYRQQPGQSLTLIATANQGSEATYESGFVIDKFPISRPNLTFSTLTVSNMSPEDSSIYLCSVVHRPTEAFFGQGTRLTVV.

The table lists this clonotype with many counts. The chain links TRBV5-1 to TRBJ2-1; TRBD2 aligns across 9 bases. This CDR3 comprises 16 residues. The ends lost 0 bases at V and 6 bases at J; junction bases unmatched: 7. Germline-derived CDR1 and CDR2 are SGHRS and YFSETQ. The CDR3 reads CASSLVAGAPPNEQFF. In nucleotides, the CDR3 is TGCGCCAGCAGCTTGGTAGCGGGAGCCCCCCCCAATGAGCAGTTCTTC.

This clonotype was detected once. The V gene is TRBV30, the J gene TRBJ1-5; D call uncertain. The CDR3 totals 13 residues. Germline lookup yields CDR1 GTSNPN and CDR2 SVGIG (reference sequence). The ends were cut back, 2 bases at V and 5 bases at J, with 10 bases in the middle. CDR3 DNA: TGTGCCTGGAGTCGGCAACGGGATCAGCCCCAGCATTTT. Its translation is CAWSRQRDQPQHF.

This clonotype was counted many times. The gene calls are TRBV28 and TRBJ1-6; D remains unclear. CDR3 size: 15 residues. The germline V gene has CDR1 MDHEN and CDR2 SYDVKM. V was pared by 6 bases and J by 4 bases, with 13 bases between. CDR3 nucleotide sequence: TGTGCCAGCAGGGGTGGCGAGGGTTATAATTCACCCCTCCACTTT. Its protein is CASRGGEGYNSPLHF.

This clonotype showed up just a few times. In DNA form, the CDR3 reads TGTGCCAGCAGCTTAGACCAGGACAGGGGAATGGTCCGGGAGCTGTTTTTT. Its translation is CASSLDQDRGMVRELFF. The chain recombines TRBV11-3 with TRBJ2-2; 9 bases match TRBD1. Germline V gives CDR1 SGHNT, CDR2 YENEEA. The length of the CDR3 is 17 residues. The J segment lost 9 bases and the V segment lost 0 bases, leaving 11 bases of the junction unmatched. The full variable domain, completed using reference TRBV11-3 and TRBJ2-2, is EAGVVQSPRYKIIEKKQPVAFWCNPISGHNTLYWYLQNLGQGPELLIRYENEEAVDDSQLPKDRFSAERLKGVDSTLKIQPAELGDSAVYLCASSLDQDRGMVRELFFGEGSRLTVL.

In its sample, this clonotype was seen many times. CDR3 coding DNA: TGTGCCAGCAGTCAATCAGGGACAGGGGGCTACAATAATTCACCCCTCCACTTT. The encoded protein is CASSQSGTGGYNNSPLHF. The chain recombines TRBV9 with TRBJ1-6, with TRBD1 matching 12 bases. The germline V gene has CDR1 SGDLS and CDR2 YYNGEE. The CDR3 runs to 18 residues. V shed 5 bases and J 5 bases; nucleotides not matched to a gene: 11. The entire variable domain, with the rest obtained from reference TRBV9 and TRBJ1-6, is as follows: DSGVTQTPKHLITATGQRVTLRCSPRSGDLSVYWYQQSLDQGLQFLIQYYNGEERAKGNILERFSAQQFPDLHSELNLSSLELGDSALYFCASSQSGTGGYNNSPLHFGNGTRLTVT.

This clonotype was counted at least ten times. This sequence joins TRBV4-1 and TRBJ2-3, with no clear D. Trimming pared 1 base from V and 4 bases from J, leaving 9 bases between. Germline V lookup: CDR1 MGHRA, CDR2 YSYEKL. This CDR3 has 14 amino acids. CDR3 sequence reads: CASSQGPLADTQYF. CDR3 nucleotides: TGCGCCAGCAGCCAAGGGCCCCTGGCAGATACGCAGTATTTT.

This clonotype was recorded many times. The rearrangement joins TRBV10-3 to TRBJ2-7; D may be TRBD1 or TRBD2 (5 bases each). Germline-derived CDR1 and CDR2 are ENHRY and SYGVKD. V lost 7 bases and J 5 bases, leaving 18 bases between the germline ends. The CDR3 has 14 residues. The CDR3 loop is CAITPGQGVHEQYF. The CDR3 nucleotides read TGTGCCATCACCCCGGGGCAGGGCGTCCACGAGCAGTACTTC.

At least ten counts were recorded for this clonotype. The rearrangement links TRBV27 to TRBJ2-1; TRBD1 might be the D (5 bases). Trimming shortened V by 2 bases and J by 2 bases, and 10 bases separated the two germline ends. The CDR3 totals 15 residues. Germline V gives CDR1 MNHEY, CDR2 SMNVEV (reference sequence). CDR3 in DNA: TGTGCCAGCAGTTTAGGCAGGGATCCCTACAATGAGCAGTTCTTC. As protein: CASSLGRDPYNEQFF.

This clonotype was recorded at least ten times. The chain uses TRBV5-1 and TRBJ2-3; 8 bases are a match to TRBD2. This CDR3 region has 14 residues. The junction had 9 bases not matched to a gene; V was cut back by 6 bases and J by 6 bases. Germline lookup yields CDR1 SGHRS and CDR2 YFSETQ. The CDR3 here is CASKLRTSMDTQYF. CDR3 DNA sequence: TGCGCCAGCAAACTCAGGACTAGCATGGATACGCAGTATTTT.

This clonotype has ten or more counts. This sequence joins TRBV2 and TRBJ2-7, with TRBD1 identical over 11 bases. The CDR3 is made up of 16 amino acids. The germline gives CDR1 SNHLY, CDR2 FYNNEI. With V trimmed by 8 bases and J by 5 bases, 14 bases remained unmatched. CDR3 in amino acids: CASVSVDRGLEDEQYF. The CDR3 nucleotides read TGTGCCAGCGTTTCGGTGGACAGGGGGCTAGAGGACGAGCAGTACTTC.

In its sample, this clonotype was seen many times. The CDR3 is CASSLFAGRDGYTF. DNA of the CDR3: TGTGCCAGCAGCTTGTTCGCAGGGCGGGATGGCTACACCTTC. The rearrangement uses TRBV11-2 and TRBJ1-2; D is possibly TRBD1 (5 bases). The V and J ends lost 3 bases and 6 bases respectively, with 14 bases between them. The CDR3 has 14 amino acids. Germline V gene sequence: CDR1 SGHAT, CDR2 FQNNGV. Combining the CDR3 with reference TRBV11-2 and TRBJ1-2 gives the whole variable domain EAGVAQSPRYKIIEKRQSVAFWCNPISGHATLYWYQQILGQGPKLLIQFQNNGVVDDSQLPKDRFSAERLKGVDSTLKIQPAKLEDSAVYLCASSLFAGRDGYTFGSGTRLTVV.

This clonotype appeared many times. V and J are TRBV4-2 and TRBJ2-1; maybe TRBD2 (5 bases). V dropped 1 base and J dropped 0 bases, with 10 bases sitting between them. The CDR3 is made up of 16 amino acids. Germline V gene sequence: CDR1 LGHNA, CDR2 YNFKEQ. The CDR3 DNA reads TGTGCCAGCAGCCAAGGTGCGGAGGACTCCTACAATGAGCAGTTCTTC. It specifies CASSQGAEDSYNEQFF.

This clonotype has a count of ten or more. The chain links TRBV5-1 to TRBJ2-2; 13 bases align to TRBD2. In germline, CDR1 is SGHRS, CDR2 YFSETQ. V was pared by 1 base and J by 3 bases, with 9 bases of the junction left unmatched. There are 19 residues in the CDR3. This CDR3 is CASSLLPLAGGPHTGELFF. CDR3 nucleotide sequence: TGCGCCAGCAGCTTGCTGCCACTAGCGGGAGGGCCTCACACCGGGGAGCTGTTTTTT.

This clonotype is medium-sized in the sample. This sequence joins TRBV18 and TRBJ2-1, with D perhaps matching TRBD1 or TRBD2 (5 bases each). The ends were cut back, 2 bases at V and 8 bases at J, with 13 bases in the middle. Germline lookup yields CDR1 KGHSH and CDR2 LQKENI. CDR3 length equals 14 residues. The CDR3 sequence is CASSPSSGTDEQFF. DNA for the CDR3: TGTGCCAGCTCACCATCAAGTGGGACGGATGAGCAGTTCTTC.

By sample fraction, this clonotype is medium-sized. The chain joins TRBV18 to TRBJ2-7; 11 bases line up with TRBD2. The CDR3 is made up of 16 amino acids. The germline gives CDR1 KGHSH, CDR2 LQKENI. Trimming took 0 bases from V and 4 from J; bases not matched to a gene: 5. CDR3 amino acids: CASSPPLTSGSYEQYF. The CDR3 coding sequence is TGTGCCAGCTCACCACCTTTAACTAGCGGGAGTTACGAGCAGTACTTC. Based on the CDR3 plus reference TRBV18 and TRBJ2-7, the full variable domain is NAGVMQNPRHLVRRRGQEARLRCSPMKGHSHVYWYRQLPEEGLKFMVYLQKENIIDESGMPKERFSAEFPKEGPSILRIQQVVRGDSAAYFCASSPPLTSGSYEQYFGPGTRLTVT.

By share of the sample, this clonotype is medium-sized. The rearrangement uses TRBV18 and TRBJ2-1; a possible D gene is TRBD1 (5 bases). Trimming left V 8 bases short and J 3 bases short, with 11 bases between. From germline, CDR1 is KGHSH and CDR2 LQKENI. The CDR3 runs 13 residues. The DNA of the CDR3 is TGTGCCAGCGGTCGAAGGGGCTACAATGAGCAGTTCTTC. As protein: CASGRRGYNEQFF.

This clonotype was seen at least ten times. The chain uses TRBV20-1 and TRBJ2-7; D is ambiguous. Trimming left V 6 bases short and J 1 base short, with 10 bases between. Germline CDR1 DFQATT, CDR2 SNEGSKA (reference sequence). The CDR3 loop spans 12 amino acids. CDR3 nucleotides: TGCAGTGCCGCACCGGCTTCCTACGAGCAGTACTTC. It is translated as CSAAPASYEQYF.

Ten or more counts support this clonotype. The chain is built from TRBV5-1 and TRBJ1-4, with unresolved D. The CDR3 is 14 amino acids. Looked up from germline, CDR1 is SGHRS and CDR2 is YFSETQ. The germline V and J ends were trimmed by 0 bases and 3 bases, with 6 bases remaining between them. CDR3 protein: CASSLAGSNEKLFF. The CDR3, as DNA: TGCGCCAGCAGCTTGGCGGGGTCTAATGAAAAACTGTTTTTT.

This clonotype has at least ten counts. CDR3: CASSPRLASDTQYF. The CDR3 nucleotides read TGTGCCAGCAGCCCACGACTAGCTTCTGATACGCAGTATTTT. The V call is TRBV7-2, the J call TRBJ2-3; 7 bases map to TRBD2. CDR1 is SGHTA and CDR2 is FQGNSA in the germline V gene. This CDR3 contains 14 residues. J was trimmed by 6 bases and V by 5 bases; bases with no gene match: 8.

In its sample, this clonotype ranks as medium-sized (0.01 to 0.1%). CDR3 DNA: TGTGCCAGCAGCCGTCTACCACTAGCGGGCCAAGAGACCCAGTACTTC. It encodes CASSRLPLAGQETQYF. The rearrangement links TRBV7-9 to TRBJ2-5; 9 bases map to TRBD2. J lost 1 base, V lost 5 bases, and 8 bases had no gene match. CDR3 length: 16 residues. Looked up from germline, CDR1 is SEHNR and CDR2 is FQNEAQ (reference sequence).

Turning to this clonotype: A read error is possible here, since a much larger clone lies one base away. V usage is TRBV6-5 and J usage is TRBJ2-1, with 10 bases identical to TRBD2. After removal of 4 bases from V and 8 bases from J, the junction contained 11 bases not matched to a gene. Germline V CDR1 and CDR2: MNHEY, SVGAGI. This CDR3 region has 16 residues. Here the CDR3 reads CASSLLAGGGCDEQFF. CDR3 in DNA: TGTGCCAGCAGTTTATTAGCGGGAGGCGGGTGCGATGAGCAGTTCTTC.

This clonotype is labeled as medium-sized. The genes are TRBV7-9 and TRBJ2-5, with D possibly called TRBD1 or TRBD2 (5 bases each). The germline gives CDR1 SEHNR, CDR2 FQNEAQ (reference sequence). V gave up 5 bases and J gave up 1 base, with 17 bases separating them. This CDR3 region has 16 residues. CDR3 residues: CASSLTHGGSQETQYF. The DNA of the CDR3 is TGTGCCAGCAGCCTAACACATGGGGGAAGCCAAGAGACCCAGTACTTC. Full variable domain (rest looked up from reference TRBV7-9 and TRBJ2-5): DTGVSQNPRHKITKRGQNVTFRCDPISEHNRLYWYRQTLGQGPEFLTYFQNEAQLEKSRLLSDRFSAERPKGSFSTLEIQRTEQGDSAMYLCASSLTHGGSQETQYFGPGTRLLVL.